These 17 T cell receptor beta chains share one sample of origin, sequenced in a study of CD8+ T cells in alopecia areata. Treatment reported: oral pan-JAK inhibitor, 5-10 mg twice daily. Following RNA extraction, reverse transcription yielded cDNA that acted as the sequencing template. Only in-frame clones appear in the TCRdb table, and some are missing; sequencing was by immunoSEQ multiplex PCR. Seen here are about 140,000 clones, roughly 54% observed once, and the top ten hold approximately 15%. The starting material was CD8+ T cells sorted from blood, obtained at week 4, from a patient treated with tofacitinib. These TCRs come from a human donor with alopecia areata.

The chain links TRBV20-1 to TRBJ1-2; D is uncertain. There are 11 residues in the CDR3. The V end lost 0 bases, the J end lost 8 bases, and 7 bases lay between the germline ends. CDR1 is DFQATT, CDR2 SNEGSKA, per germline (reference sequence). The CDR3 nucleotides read TGCAGTGCTAGAGATCCCCCAGGCTACACCTTC. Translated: CSARDPPGYTF.

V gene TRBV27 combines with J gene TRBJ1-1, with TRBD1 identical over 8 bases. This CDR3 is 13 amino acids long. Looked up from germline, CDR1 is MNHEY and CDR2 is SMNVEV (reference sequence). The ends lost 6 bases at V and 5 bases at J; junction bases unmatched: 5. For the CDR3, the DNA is TGTGCCAGCAGGAGGACAGGGATGACTGAAGCTTTCTTT. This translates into CASRRTGMTEAFF.

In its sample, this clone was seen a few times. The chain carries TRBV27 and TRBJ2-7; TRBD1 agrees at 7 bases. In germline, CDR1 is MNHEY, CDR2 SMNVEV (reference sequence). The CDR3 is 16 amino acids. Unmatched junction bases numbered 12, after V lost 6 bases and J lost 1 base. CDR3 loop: CASSPSRGPISYEQYF. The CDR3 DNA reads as TGTGCCAGCAGCCCCTCTAGGGGGCCTATATCCTACGAGCAGTACTTC.

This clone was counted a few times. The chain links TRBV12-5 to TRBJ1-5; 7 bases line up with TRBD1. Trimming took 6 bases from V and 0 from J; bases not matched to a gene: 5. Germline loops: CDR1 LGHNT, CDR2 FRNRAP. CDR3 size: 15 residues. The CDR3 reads CASGSTGVSNQPQHF. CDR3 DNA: TGTGCTAGTGGCTCAACAGGGGTTAGCAATCAGCCCCAGCATTTT.

The CDR3 DNA sequence: TGTGCCAGCAGCTTAGCTGGACAGGGTGGCGCCTACGAGCAGTACTTC. This codes for CASSLAGQGGAYEQYF. V is TRBV11-2 and J is TRBJ2-7, with 8 bases aligning to TRBD1. The CDR3 consists of 16 residues. V gave up 1 base and J gave up 2 bases; unmatched junction bases: 7. CDR1 and CDR2 (germline): SGHAT, FQNNGV.

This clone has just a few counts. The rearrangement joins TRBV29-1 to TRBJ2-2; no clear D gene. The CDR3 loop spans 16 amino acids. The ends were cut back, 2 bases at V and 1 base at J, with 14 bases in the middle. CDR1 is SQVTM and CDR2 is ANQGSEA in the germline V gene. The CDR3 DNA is TGCAGCGTTGAAAAGGCAGAGAGCCTGAACACCGGGGAGCTGTTTTTT. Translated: CSVEKAESLNTGELFF.

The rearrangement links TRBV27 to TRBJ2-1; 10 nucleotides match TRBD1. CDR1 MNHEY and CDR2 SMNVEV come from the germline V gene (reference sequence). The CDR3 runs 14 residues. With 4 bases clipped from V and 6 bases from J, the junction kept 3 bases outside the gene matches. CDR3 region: CASSSGTGVNEQFF. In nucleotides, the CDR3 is TGTGCCAGCAGTTCTGGGACAGGGGTCAATGAGCAGTTCTTC.

CDR3 sequence (DNA): TGCGCCAGCAGCCTGACTATCGGGGTAGCCGGGGAGCTGTTTTTT. Protein sequence: CASSLTIGVAGELFF. The gene calls are TRBV4-1 and TRBJ2-2; tentative D call: TRBD2 (5 bases). This CDR3 is built from 15 residues. The V gene lost 4 bases and the J gene lost 6 bases, with 15 bases spanning the gap. Germline V gene data show CDR1 as MGHRA and CDR2 as YSYEKL.

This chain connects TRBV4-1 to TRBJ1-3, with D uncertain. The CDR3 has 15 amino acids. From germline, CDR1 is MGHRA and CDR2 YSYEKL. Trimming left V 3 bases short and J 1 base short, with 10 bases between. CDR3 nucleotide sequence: TGCGCCAGCAGCCAGACGGAGCAATCTGGAAACACCATATATTTT. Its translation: CASSQTEQSGNTIYF.

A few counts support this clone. This chain's CDR3 is CASMTRDRDSPLHF. DNA for the CDR3: TGTGCCAGCATGACGAGGGACAGAGATTCACCCCTCCACTTT. This chain joins TRBV13 and TRBJ1-6, with TRBD1 matching 7 bases. This CDR3 spans 14 amino acids. The germline V gene encodes CDR1 PRHDT and CDR2 FYEKMQ (reference sequence). J was trimmed by 8 bases and V by 7 bases; bases with no gene match: 8.

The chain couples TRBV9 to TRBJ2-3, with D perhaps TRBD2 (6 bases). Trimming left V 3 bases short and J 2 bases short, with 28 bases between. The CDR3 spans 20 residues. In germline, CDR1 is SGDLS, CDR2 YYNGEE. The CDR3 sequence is CASSDPRLPPEGRNTDTQYF. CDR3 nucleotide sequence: TGTGCCAGCAGCGATCCCAGACTCCCGCCGGAGGGTAGGAACACAGATACGCAGTATTTT.

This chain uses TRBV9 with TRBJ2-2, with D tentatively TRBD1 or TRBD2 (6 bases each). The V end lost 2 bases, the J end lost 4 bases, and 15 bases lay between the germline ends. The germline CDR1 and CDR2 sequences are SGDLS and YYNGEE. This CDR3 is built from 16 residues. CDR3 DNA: TGTGCCAGCAGCGTGAGGTCCGGGGGCGGCACCGGGGAGCTGTTTTTT. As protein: CASSVRSGGGTGELFF.

The CDR3 sequence is CATSRPTANSPLHF. The CDR3 nucleotides read TGTGCCACCAGCAGGCCCACAGCTAATTCACCCCTCCACTTT. The chain has TRBV15 and TRBJ1-6, with no clear D. The CDR3 runs to 14 residues. Trimming took 3 bases from V and 6 from J, leaving 9 bases between them. CDR1 is LNHNV and CDR2 is YYDKDF in the germline V gene (reference sequence).

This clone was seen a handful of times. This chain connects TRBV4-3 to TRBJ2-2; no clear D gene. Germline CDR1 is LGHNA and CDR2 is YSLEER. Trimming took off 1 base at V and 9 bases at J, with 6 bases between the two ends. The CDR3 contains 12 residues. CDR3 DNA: TGCGCCAGCAGCCAAGTACCCTGGGAGCTGTTTTTT. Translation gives CASSQVPWELFF.

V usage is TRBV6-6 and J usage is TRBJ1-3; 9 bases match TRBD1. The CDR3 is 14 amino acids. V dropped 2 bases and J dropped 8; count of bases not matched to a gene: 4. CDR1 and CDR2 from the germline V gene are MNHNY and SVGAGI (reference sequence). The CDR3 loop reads CASSYRDRDDTIYF. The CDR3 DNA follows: TGTGCCAGCAGTTACCGGGACAGGGATGACACCATATATTTT.

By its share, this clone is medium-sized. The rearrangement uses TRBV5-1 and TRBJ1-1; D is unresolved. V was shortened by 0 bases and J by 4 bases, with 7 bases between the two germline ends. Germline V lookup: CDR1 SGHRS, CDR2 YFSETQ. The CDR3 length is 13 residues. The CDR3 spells CASSLESATEAFF. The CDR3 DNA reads TGCGCCAGCAGCTTGGAGAGCGCCACTGAAGCTTTCTTT.

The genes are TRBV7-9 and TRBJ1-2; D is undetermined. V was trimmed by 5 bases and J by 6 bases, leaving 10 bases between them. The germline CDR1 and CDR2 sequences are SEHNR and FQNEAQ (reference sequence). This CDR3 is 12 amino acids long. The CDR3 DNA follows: TGTGCCAGCAGCACCCGGACGGATGGCTACACCTTC. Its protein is CASSTRTDGYTF.